Listed here is a single TCR beta chain. Its antigen target is currently unknown. Base-call qualities are not available, and no considerably larger clone is one nucleotide away. Libraries were constructed by the immunoSEQ multiplex PCR assay. Rearranged TCR beta chain sequences were amplified with the hsTCRB Kit following the manufacturer's protocol. TCRB libraries were sequenced on an Illumina MiSeq. The authors' analysis ran thus. The kit vendor's proprietary platform handled demultiplexing, trimming and gene mapping. This immuneACCESS table, as held by TCRdb, lists in-frame sequences with V and J called but not all clones. Of the missing ones, under half trace to an unresolved V gene in checked studies; the others have no known cause. V, J and clone size reflect that table, while D and trimming were determined from the DNA. The sample has 50,000 to 75,000 clones on record, approximately 80% of them singletons. Around 5.7% of the sample is taken by the ten largest.

Taken with the paper, the label for time point translates to: week 11, during vaccination. Each vaccine dose was 300 ug of a 20-mer mutant IDH1 peptide in Montanide, given subcutaneously with topical imiquimod. The donors had newly diagnosed IDH1-mutant astrocytomas of WHO grade 3 or 4 that showed loss of nuclear ATRX. The samples were drawn from NOA16, a multicentre, single-arm, open-label phase I trial in Germany that tested a mutant IDH1 peptide vaccine in humans for the first time. Genomic DNA for TCRB sequencing was isolated from EDTA blood with the DNeasy Blood and Tissue Kit. This sample is drawn from a study of a mutant IDH1 vaccine in newly diagnosed glioma (dated by TCRdb to the early 2020s). Study-wide context: Eight vaccinations were administered to patients in weeks 1, 3, 5, 7, 11, 15, 19 and 23, corresponding to visits V03 through V10. Vaccination started 4-6 weeks after radiotherapy alone, or was given together with temozolomide cycles in the groups whose treatment included chemotherapy. Of the approximately 32 treated patients, about 62% were male and 37.5% were female, and the mean age was roughly 40 years. Prior to enrollment, patients had been given standard therapy consisting of radiotherapy alone, temozolomide alone, or radiochemotherapy with temozolomide, with the combination given to most patients. Peripheral blood samples were drawn at six visits, namely V03 (baseline), V05, V07, V10, V12 and V13. Longitudinal TCRB deep sequencing was performed for fewer than 30 treated patients wherever samples were available for exploratory analyses.

Via the germline V gene, CDR1 is MNHNS and CDR2 SASEGT. The germline ends are 19 bases apart after V is trimmed by 2 bases and J by 11 bases. The CDR3 contains 16 residues, cysteine and phenylalanine counted. Only CDR3 DNA is held: 48 bases, read in frame from base 1. The investigation overall reported the following: Across multiple MHC alleles, vaccine-induced immune responses were seen in more than 90% of patients. Changes in the top peripheral T cell clonotypes picked up by TCRB sequencing did not appear to be linked to pseudoprogression. Selection of PBMC samples for TCRB deep sequencing was based on availability. The authors stated that sample limitations prevented analyses of patient blood samples from being reproduced.

The chain employs TRBV6-1 and TRBJ1-6; a weak D assignment points to TRBD1 (6 bases agree). Sequenced here: PBMCs, sampled from a glioma patient whose treatment included an IDH1 peptide vaccine. The TCR was taken from a man in his fifties or sixties with glioma. CDR3 reads: CASSEKGGRGGTPLHF. The DNA sequence is given as TGTGCCAGCAGTGAAAAAGGTGGCCGAGGGGGGACACCCCTCCACTTT.